This TCR beta chain was identified in a study of blood T cells in healthy people across ages. Through a sample-barcoded 5' primer and a J-beta primer mix, a second PCR was run for roughly 7 to 11 cycles. Every cDNA molecule bore a tag from a template-switch adaptor containing 12 random nucleotides. In TCRdb, the 5' RACE reads were re-called with MiXCR into one record per CDR3 protein. The profile shows just over 1 million distinct CDR3 sequences, 40% to 55% of them singletons. Germline CDR1 MNHNY, CDR2 SVGAGI (reference sequence). The CDR3 covers 15 residues. Trimming pared 8 bases from V and 1 base from J, leaving 16 bases between.

The chain recombines TRBV6-6 with TRBJ2-3; TRBD1 might be the D (5 bases). The sequence came from a woman aged 60-75 years in good health. Material for sequencing was blood. This CDR3 is CASRTSTGGTDTQYF. In DNA form, the CDR3 reads TGTGCCAGCCGAACCTCCACAGGAGGCACAGATACGCAGTATTTT.